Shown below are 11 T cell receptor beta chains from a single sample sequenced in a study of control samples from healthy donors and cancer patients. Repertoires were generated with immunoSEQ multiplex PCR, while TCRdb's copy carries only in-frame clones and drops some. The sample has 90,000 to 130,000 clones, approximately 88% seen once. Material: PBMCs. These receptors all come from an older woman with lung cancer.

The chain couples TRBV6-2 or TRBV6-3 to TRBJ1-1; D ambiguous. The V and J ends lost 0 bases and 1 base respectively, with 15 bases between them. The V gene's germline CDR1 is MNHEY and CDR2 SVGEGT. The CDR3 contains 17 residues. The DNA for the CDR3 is TGTGCCAGCAGTTACTCACTTTCTTTAGTGGCGAACACTGAAGCTTTCTTT. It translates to CASSYSLSLVANTEAFF.

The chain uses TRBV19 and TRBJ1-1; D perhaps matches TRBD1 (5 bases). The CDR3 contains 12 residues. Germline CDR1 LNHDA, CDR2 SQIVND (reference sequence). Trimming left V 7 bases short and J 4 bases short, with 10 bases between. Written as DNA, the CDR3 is TGTGCCAGTATGGGGCCCGGCACTGAAGCTTTCTTT. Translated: CASMGPGTEAFF.

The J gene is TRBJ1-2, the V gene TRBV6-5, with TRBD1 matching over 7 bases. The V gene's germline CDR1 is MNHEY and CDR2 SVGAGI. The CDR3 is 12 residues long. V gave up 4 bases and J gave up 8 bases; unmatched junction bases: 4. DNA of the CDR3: TGTGCCAGCAGTTTTGACAGGGTCGGCTACACCTTC. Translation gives CASSFDRVGYTF.

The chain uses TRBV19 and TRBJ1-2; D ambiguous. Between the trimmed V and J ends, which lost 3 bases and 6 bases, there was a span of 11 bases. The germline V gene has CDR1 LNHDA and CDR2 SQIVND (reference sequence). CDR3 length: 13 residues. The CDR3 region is CASSIPHVHGYTF. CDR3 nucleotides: TGTGCCAGTAGTATCCCCCATGTTCATGGCTACACCTTC.

CDR3 loop: CASSSWGESQETQYF. The CDR3 DNA reads TGTGCCAGTAGTTCCTGGGGGGAATCCCAAGAGACCCAGTACTTC. The V and J genes are TRBV19 and TRBJ2-7; TRBD2 might be the D (6 bases). The J call is doubtful: the DNA matches TRBJ2-5 better. This CDR3 comprises 15 residues. The V gene's germline CDR1 is LNHDA and CDR2 SQIVND (reference sequence).

The DNA of the CDR3 is TGTGCCAGCAGTTTCCTAAGGGGGGGTCAAGAGACCCAGTACTTC. Translating it yields CASSFLRGGQETQYF. The J gene is TRBJ2-5, the V gene TRBV7-2, with a weak D call TRBD2 (7 bases). Germline CDR1 and CDR2: SGHTA and FQGNSA. CDR3 length: 15 residues. The V and J ends lost 6 bases and 2 bases respectively, with 16 bases between them.

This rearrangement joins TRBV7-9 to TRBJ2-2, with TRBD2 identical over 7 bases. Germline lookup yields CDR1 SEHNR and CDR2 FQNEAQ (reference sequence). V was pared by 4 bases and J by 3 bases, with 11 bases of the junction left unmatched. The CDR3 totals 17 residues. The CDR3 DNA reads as TGTGCCAGCAGCTCGCTTCGGGCTAGCGGATACACCGGGGAGCTGTTTTTT. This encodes CASSSLRASGYTGELFF.

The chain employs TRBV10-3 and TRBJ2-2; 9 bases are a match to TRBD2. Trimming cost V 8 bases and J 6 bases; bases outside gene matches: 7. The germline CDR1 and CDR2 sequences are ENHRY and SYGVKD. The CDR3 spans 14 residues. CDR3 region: CAIGPGLASGELFF. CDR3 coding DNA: TGTGCCATCGGGCCGGGACTAGCCTCCGGGGAGCTGTTTTTT.

This chain's CDR3 is CASSLTGTGGPSLYEQYF. The DNA of the CDR3 is TGTGCCAGCAGCTTAACCGGGACAGGGGGCCCCTCCCTCTACGAGCAGTACTTC. V is TRBV7-2 and J is TRBJ2-7, with 12 bases that match TRBD1. Germline V CDR1 and CDR2: SGHTA, FQGNSA. The J segment lost 3 bases and the V segment lost 2 bases, leaving 11 bases of the junction unmatched. This CDR3 comprises 18 residues.

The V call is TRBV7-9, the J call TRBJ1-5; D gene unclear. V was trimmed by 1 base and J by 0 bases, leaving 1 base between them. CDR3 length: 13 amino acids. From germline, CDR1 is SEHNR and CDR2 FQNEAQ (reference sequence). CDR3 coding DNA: TGTGCCAGCAGCTTAGTTAGCAATCAGCCCCAGCATTTT. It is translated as CASSLVSNQPQHF.

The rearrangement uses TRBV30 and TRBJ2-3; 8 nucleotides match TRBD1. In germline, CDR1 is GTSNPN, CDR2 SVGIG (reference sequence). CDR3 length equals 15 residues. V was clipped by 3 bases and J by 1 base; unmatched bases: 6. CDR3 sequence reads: CAWRVPGQGTDTQYF. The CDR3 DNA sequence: TGTGCCTGGAGGGTCCCGGGACAGGGCACAGATACGCAGTATTTT.